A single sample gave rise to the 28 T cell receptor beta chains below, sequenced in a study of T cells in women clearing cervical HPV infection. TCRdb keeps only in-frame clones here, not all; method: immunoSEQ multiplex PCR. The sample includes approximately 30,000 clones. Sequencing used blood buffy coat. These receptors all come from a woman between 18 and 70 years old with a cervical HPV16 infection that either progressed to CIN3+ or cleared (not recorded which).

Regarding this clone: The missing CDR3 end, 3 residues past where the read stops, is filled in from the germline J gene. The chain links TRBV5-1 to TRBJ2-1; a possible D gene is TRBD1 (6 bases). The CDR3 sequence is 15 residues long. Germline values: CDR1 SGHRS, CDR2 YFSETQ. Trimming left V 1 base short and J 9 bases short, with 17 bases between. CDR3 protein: CASSLWGGRGVEQFF. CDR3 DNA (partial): TGCGCCAGCAGCTTGTGGGGTGGCAGGGGCGTTGAG. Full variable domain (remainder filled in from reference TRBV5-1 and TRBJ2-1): KAGVTQTPRYLIKTRGQQVTLSCSPISGHRSVSWYQQTPGQGLQFLFEYFSETQRNKGNFPGRFSGRQFSNSRSEMNVSTLELGDSALYLCASSLWGGRGVEQFFGPGTRLTVL.

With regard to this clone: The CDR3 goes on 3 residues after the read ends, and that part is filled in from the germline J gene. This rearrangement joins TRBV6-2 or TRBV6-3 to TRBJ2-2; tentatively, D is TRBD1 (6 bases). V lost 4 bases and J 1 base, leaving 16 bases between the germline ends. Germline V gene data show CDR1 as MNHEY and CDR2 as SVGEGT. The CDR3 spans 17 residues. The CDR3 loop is CASSSTPPGQNTGELFF. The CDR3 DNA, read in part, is TGTGCCAGCAGTTCCACCCCCCCGGGACAGAACACCGGGGAG.

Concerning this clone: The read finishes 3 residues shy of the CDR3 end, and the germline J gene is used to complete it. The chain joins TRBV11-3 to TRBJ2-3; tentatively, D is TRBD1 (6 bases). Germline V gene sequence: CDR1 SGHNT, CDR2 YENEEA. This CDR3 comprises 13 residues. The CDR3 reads CASSFDRKETQYF. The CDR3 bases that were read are TGTGCCAGCAGCTTTGACAGGAAGGAGACG.

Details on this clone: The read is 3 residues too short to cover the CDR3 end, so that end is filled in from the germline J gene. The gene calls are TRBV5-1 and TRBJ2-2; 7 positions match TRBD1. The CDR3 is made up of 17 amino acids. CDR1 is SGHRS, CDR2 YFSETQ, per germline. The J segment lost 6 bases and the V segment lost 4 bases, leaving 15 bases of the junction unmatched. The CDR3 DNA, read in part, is TGCGCCAGCAGCCAAAGTCCGGGGCATCAGGGGGCCGGGGAG. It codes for CASSQSPGHQGAGE. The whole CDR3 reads CASSQSPGHQGAGELFF.

The CDR3 bases that were read are TGTGCCAGCAGGCGGGGGTCCCAAGAGACC. Residues: CASRRGSQET. The CDR3, in full, reads CASRRGSQETYTF. V and J are TRBV2 and TRBJ1-2; D may be TRBD1 (5 bases). The missing CDR3 end, 3 residues past where the read stops, is filled in from the germline J gene. The CDR3 is 13 residues long. Germline-derived CDR1 and CDR2 are SNHLY and FYNNEI.

The CDR3 loop is CSARPTGDYNSPLHF. CDR3 DNA, as far as it was read: TGCAGTGCTAGACCTACCGGGGACTATAATTCACCC. This chain connects TRBV20-1 to TRBJ1-6, with D hard to call. The read comes to an end 3 residues before the CDR3 does, leaving the germline J gene to fill in the end. The V end lost 2 bases, the J end lost 3 bases, and 11 bases lay between the germline ends. The CDR3 has 15 residues. Germline assignment: CDR1 DFQATT and CDR2 SNEGSKA (reference sequence).

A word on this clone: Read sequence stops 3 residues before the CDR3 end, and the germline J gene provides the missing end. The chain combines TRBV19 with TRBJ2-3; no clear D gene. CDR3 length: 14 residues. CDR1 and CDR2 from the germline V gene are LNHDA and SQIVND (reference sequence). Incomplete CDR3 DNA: TGTGCCAGTAGTCCCTCATTCACAAGAGAGACG. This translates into CASSPSFTRET. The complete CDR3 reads CASSPSFTRETQYF.

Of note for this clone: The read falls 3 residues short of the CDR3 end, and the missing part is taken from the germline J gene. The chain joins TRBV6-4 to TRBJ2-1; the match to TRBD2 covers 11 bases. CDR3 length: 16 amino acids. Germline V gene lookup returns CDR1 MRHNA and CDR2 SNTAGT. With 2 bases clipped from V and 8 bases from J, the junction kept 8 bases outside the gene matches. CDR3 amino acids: CASSDQASGGRDEQFF. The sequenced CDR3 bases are TGTGCCAGCAGTGACCAGGCTAGCGGGGGGCGGGATGAG.

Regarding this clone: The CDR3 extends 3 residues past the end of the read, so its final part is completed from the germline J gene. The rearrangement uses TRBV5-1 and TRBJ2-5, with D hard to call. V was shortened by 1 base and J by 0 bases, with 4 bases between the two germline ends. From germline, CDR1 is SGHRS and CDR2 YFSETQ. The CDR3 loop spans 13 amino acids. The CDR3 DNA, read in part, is TGCGCCAGCAGCTTGAAGGACCAAGAGACC. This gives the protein CASSLKDQET. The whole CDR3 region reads CASSLKDQETQYF.

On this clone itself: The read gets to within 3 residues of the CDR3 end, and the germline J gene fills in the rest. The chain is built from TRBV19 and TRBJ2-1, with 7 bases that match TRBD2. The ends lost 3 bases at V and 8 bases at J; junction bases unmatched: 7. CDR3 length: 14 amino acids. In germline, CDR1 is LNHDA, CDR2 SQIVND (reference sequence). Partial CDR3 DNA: TGTGCCAGTAGTATTCGCGGGGAGGGAGATGAG. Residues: CASSIRGEGDE. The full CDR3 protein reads CASSIRGEGDEQFF.

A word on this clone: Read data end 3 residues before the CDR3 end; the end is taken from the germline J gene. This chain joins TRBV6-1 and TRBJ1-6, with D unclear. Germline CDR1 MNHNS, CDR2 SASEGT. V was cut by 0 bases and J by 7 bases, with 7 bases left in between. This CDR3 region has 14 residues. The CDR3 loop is CASSEASSNSPLHF. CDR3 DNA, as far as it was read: TGTGCCAGCAGTGAAGCGTCCTCGAATTCACCC.

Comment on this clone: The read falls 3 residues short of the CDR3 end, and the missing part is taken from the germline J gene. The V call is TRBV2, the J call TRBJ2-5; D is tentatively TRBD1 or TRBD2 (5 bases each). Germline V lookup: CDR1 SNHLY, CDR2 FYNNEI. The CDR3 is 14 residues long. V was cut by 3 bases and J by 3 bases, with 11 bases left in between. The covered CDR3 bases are TGTGCCAGCAGTGAGATGAGGGGCAAAGAGACC. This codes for CASSEMRGKET. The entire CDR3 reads CASSEMRGKETQYF.

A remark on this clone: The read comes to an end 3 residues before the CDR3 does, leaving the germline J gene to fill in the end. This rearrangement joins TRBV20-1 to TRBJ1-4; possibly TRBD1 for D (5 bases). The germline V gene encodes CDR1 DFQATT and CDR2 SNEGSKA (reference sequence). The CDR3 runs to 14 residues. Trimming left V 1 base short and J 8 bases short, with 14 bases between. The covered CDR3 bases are TGCAGTGCTAGAGGCTTGCAGGGAGCGGAAAAA. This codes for CSARGLQGAEK. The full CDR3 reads CSARGLQGAEKLFF.

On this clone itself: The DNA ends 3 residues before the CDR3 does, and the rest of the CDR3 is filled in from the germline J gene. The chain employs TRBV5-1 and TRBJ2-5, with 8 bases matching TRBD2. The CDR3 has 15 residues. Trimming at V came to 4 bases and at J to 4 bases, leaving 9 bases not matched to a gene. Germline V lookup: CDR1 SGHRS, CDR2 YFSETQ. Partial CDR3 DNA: TGCGCCAGCAGCCCACGGACGGGGGGGGGAGAGACC. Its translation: CASSPRTGGGET. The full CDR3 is CASSPRTGGGETQYF.

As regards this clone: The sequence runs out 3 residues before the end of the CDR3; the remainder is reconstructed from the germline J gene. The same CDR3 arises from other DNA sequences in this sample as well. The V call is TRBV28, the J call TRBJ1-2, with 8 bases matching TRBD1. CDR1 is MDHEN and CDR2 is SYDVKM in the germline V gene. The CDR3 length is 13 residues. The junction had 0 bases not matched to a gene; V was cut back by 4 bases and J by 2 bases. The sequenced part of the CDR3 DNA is TGTGCCAGCAGTTGGGACAGGAACTATGGC. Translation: CASSWDRNYG. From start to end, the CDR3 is CASSWDRNYGYTF.

The CDR3 DNA, read in part, is TGTGCCAGCAGCCCCGGGACAGGTTCTAACTATGGC. It encodes CASSPGTGSNYG. In full, the CDR3 is CASSPGTGSNYGYTF. The chain combines TRBV7-2 with TRBJ1-2, with TRBD1 identical over 8 bases. The observed sequence ends 3 residues before the CDR3 terminus, with the missing tail filled in from the germline J gene. V lost 5 bases to trimming and J lost 0 bases; unmatched junction nucleotides: 5. Germline lookup yields CDR1 SGHTA and CDR2 FQGNSA. The CDR3 covers 15 residues.

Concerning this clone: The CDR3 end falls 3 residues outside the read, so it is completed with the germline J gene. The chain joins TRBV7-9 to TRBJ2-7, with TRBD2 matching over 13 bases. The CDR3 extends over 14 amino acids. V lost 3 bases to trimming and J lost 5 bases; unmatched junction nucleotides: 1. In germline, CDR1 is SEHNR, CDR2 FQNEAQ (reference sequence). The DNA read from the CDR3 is TGTGCCAGCAGCTTCGGACTAGCGGGAGACGAG. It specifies CASSFGLAGDE. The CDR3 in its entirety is CASSFGLAGDEQYF.

The CDR3 protein is CASSPRDSSPNTEAFF. Partial CDR3 DNA: TGTGCCAGCTCACCCCGGGACAGCTCCCCGAACACTGAA. The J gene is TRBJ1-1, the V gene TRBV18; 7 bases match TRBD1. The read comes to an end 3 residues before the CDR3 does, leaving the germline J gene to fill in the end. Germline CDR1 reads KGHSH; CDR2 reads LQKENI. V was clipped by 3 bases and J by 1 base; unmatched bases: 8. CDR3 length: 16 residues.

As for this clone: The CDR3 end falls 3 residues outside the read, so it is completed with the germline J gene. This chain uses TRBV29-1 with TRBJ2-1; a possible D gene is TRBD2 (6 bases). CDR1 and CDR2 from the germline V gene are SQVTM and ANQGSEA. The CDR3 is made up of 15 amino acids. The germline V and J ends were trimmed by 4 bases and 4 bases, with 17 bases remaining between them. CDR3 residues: CSVVPQAGLYNEQFF. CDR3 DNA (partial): TGCAGCGTTGTTCCCCAGGCGGGATTGTACAATGAG.

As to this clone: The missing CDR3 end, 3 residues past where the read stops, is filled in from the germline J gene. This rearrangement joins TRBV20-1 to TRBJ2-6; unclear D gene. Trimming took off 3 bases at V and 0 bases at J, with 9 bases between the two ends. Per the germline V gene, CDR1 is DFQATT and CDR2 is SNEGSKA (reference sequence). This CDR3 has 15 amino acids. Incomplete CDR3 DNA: TGCAGTGCTAGTCAGAGTCCCTCTGGGGCCAACGTC. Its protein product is CSASQSPSGANV. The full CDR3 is CSASQSPSGANVLTF.

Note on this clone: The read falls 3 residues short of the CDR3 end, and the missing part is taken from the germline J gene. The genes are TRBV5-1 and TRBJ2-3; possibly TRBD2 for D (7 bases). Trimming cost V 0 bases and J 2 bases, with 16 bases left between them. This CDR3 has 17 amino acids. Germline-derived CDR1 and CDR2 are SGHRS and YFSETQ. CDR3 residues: CASSLANDGGPTDTQYF. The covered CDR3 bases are TGCGCCAGCAGCTTGGCCAATGACGGGGGGCCCACAGATACG. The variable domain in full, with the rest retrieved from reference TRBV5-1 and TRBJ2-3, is KAGVTQTPRYLIKTRGQQVTLSCSPISGHRSVSWYQQTPGQGLQFLFEYFSETQRNKGNFPGRFSGRQFSNSRSEMNVSTLELGDSALYLCASSLANDGGPTDTQYFGPGTRLTVL.

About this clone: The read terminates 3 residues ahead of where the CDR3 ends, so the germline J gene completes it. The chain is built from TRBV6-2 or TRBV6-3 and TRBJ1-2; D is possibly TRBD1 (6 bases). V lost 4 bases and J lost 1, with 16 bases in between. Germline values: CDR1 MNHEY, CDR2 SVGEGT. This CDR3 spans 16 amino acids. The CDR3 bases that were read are TGTGCCAGCAGTTCTATCCGACAGGCCCTTAACTATGGC. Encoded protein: CASSSIRQALNYG. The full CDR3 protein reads CASSSIRQALNYGYTF.

CDR3 in amino acids: CASSPGGTNEKLFF. Incomplete CDR3 DNA: TGTGCCAGCAGCCCGGGGGGTACTAATGAAAAA. The chain couples TRBV5-4 to TRBJ1-4; D is possibly TRBD1 (5 bases). The observed sequence ends 3 residues before the CDR3 terminus, with the missing tail filled in from the germline J gene. The length of the CDR3 is 14 residues. Trimming stripped 4 bases from V and 2 bases from J, with 9 bases between. Germline V gene sequence: CDR1 SGHNT, CDR2 YYREEE (reference sequence).

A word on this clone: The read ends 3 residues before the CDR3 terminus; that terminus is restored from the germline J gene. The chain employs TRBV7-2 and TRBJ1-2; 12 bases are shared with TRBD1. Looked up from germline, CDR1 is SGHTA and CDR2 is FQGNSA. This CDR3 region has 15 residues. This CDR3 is CASSLVGTGGYDYTF. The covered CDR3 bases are TGTGCCAGCAGCTTAGTAGGGACAGGGGGCTACGAC.

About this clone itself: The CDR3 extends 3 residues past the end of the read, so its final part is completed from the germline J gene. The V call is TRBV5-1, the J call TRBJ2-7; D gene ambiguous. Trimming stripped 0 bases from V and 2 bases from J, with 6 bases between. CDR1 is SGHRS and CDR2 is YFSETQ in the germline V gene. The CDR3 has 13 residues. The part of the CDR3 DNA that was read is TGCGCCAGCAGCTTGGACACCGCCTACGAG. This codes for CASSLDTAYE. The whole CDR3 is CASSLDTAYEQYF. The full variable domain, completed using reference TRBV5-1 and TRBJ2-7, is KAGVTQTPRYLIKTRGQQVTLSCSPISGHRSVSWYQQTPGQGLQFLFEYFSETQRNKGNFPGRFSGRQFSNSRSEMNVSTLELGDSALYLCASSLDTAYEQYFGPGTRLTVT.

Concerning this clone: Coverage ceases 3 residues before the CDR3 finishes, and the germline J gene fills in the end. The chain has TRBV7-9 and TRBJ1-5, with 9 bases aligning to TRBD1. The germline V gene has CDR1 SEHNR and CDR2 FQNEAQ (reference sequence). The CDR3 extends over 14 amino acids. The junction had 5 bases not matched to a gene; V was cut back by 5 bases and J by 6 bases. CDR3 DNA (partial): TGTGCCAGCAGCGCTACAGGGGGCGGTCAGCCC. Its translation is CASSATGGGQP. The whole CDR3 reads CASSATGGGQPQHF.

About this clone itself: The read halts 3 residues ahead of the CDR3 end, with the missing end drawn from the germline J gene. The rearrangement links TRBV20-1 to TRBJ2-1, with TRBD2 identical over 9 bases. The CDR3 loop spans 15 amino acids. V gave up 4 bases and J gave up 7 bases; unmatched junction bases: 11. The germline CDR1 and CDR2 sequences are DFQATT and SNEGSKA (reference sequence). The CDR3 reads CSAMTSGGPGNEQFF. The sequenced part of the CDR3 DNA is TGCAGTGCTATGACTAGCGGAGGACCTGGGAATGAG.

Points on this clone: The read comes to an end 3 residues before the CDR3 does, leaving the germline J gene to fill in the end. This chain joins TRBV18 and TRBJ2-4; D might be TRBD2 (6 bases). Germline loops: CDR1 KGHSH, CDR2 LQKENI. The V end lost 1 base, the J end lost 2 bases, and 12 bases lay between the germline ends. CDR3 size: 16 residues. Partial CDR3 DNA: TGTGCCAGCTCACCACTAGCGGAAGCCTCCAAAAACATT. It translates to CASSPLAEASKNI. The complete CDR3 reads CASSPLAEASKNIQYF.